The text below deals with one T cell receptor beta chain. The data were produced by immunoSEQ multiplex PCR, yet TCRdb's version contains in-frame clones alone and is incomplete. Of about 90,000 clones in the sample, approximately 92% are singletons; the top ten hold 6.3%. The data stem from a study of blood T cell repertoires in COVID-19. At the level of the study: Samples of COVID-19 (acute and convalescent) were obtained from the United States, Italy and Spain.

The germline gives CDR1 LNHDA, CDR2 SQIVND (reference sequence). The CDR3 sequence is 13 residues long. With V trimmed by 3 bases and J by 7 bases, 2 bases remained unmatched. The V call is TRBV19, the J call TRBJ2-1; 8 bases map to TRBD2. The clonotype was recovered from a woman aged 55 to 70 with active COVID-19. Sequenced material: peripheral blood. The CDR3 spells CASSMLAGNEQFF. CDR3 sequence (DNA): TGTGCCAGTAGTATGCTAGCGGGTAATGAGCAGTTCTTC.